Shown below are 17 T cell receptor beta chains from a single sample sequenced in a study of blood T cell repertoires in COVID-19. Clones were sequenced by immunoSEQ multiplex PCR, and TCRdb holds only the in-frame ones, with some missing. The sample lists about 62,000 clones; about nine tenths were seen once. The specimen was peripheral blood. These receptors came from an elderly woman with acute or convalescent COVID-19.

The chain uses TRBV7-9 and TRBJ1-4; D is perhaps TRBD1 (5 bases). V was clipped by 8 bases and J by 0 bases, with 16 bases between them. Germline loops: CDR1 SEHNR, CDR2 FQNEAQ (reference sequence). The CDR3 totals 16 residues. Written as DNA, the CDR3 is TGTGCCAGCGGACGTGGGGGAGGTGCAACTAATGAAAAACTGTTTTTT. This encodes CASGRGGGATNEKLFF.

J is TRBJ2-7 and V is TRBV18; D not certain. Germline V gene data show CDR1 as KGHSH and CDR2 as LQKENI. The CDR3 is 14 residues long. V gave up 3 bases and J gave up 4 bases, with 13 bases separating them. CDR3 in DNA: TGTGCCAGCTCACCGGTTCGGCAGGATTACGAGCAGTACTTC. This encodes CASSPVRQDYEQYF.

The chain uses TRBV18 and TRBJ2-5; no firm D call. Germline-derived CDR1 and CDR2 are KGHSH and LQKENI. The CDR3 is 12 residues long. Trimming removed 3 bases at V and 0 bases at J, with 2 bases between. The CDR3 loop is CASSPNQETQYF. Here the CDR3 DNA reads TGTGCCAGCTCACCTAACCAAGAGACCCAGTACTTC.

The chain has TRBV3-1 (or the pseudogene TRBV3-2) and TRBJ2-4; D uncertain. CDR1 LGHDT and CDR2 YNNKEL come from the germline V gene (reference sequence). This CDR3 comprises 11 residues. V lost 1 base and J lost 9, with 4 bases in between. In DNA form, the CDR3 reads TGTGCCAGCAGCCAAGGGAGCATTCAGTACTTC. It codes for CASSQGSIQYF.

In its sample, this clone was seen a few times. This sequence joins TRBV30 and TRBJ1-4; possibly TRBD1 for D (5 bases). CDR1 is GTSNPN and CDR2 is SVGIG in the germline V gene (reference sequence). This CDR3 is 13 amino acids long. Trimming removed 7 bases from V and 2 bases from J, with 11 bases in between. The CDR3, as DNA: TGTGCCTTGGATCGACAGACTAATGAAAAACTGTTTTTT. It translates to CALDRQTNEKLFF.

The chain carries TRBV25-1 and TRBJ2-7, with D perhaps matching TRBD1 (6 bases). Trimming took 5 bases from V and 2 from J, leaving 19 bases between them. From germline, CDR1 is MGHDK and CDR2 SYGVNS. This CDR3 is built from 16 residues. The CDR3 DNA sequence: TGTGCCAGCAGTAGGAACTCAGGGGTGGGAACCTACGAGCAGTACTTC. Its translation is CASSRNSGVGTYEQYF.

The chain employs TRBV7-2 and TRBJ2-7, with TRBD1 identical over 7 bases. V lost 3 bases, J lost 3 bases, and 5 bases stayed unmatched. The CDR3 covers 14 residues. CDR1 is SGHTA, CDR2 FQGNSA, per germline. For the CDR3, the DNA is TGTGCCAGCAGCTTCAAAACAGGGGACTACGAGCAGTACTTC. Its translation is CASSFKTGDYEQYF.

This sequence joins TRBV5-1 and TRBJ1-2; possibly TRBD1 for D (6 bases). Germline CDR1 reads SGHRS; CDR2 reads YFSETQ. This CDR3 region has 14 residues. The V gene lost 0 bases and the J gene lost 4 bases, with 10 bases spanning the gap. CDR3 loop: CASSLVQGTYGYTF. The CDR3 DNA is TGCGCCAGCAGCTTGGTACAGGGTACCTATGGCTACACCTTC.

The genes are TRBV9 and TRBJ2-5, with 7 positions matching TRBD1. The CDR3 sequence is 14 residues long. After removal of 0 bases from V and 3 bases from J, the junction contained 2 bases not matched to a gene. Germline V gives CDR1 SGDLS, CDR2 YYNGEE. The CDR3 DNA is TGTGCCAGCAGCGTAGCTACAGGGGAAGAGACCCAGTACTTC. Protein product: CASSVATGEETQYF.

The V and J genes are TRBV7-2 and TRBJ2-5; perhaps TRBD2 as D (7 bases). This CDR3 has 14 amino acids. Germline-derived CDR1 and CDR2 are SGHTA and FQGNSA. Trimming shortened V by 3 bases and J by 4 bases, and 12 bases separated the two germline ends. In nucleotides, the CDR3 is TGTGCCAGCAGCTTGGGGGGGGCAGGAGAGACCCAGTACTTC. Its protein is CASSLGGAGETQYF.

J is TRBJ2-3 and V is TRBV2, with 8 bases lining up with TRBD1. Germline loops: CDR1 SNHLY, CDR2 FYNNEI. The CDR3 is 16 residues long. Losses at the gene ends were 5 bases for V and 5 bases for J; bases not matched to a gene: 12. DNA of the CDR3: TGTGCCAGCAGTCGAAACGGACAGGGAGGAGGAGATACGCAGTATTTT. The encoded protein is CASSRNGQGGGDTQYF.

This clone has just one count. Here the CDR3 DNA reads TGTGCCACCAGCAGAGAGGGCAGGGGGGATCAGCCCCAGCATTTT. Translated: CATSREGRGDQPQHF. The J gene is TRBJ1-5, the V gene TRBV15; 7 nucleotides agree with TRBD1. V lost 0 bases to trimming and J lost 5 bases; unmatched junction nucleotides: 4. Germline V CDR1 and CDR2: LNHNV, YYDKDF (reference sequence). The length of the CDR3 is 15 residues.

V usage is TRBV9 and J usage is TRBJ1-2, with 9 bases lining up with TRBD1. J gave up 2 bases and V 0 bases, and 8 bases lay outside the gene matches. The CDR3 sequence is 17 residues long. The germline V gene encodes CDR1 SGDLS and CDR2 YYNGEE. CDR3 nucleotides: TGTGCCAGCAGCGTAGAACCCTCCGGACAGGGGAACTATGGCTACACCTTC. Translating it yields CASSVEPSGQGNYGYTF.

CDR3 nucleotide sequence: TGTGCTAGTGGTTCGTCATCTAGCGGGGGGGCCTCGTATGAGCAGTTCTTC. It is translated as CASGSSSSGGASYEQFF. This chain joins TRBV12-5 and TRBJ2-1, with 12 bases aligning to TRBD2. There are 17 residues in the CDR3. The V gene's germline CDR1 is LGHNT and CDR2 FRNRAP. V shed 4 bases and J 8 bases; nucleotides not matched to a gene: 12. The entire variable domain, with the rest obtained from reference TRBV12-5 and TRBJ2-1, is as follows: DARVTQTPRHKVTEMGQEVTMRCQPILGHNTVFWYRQTMMQGLELLAYFRNRAPLDDSGMPKDRFSAEMPDATLATLKIQPSEPRDSAVYFCASGSSSSGGASYEQFFGPGTRLTVL.

The rearrangement uses TRBV10-3 and TRBJ2-3; TRBD2 matches at 8 bases. Germline CDR1 is ENHRY and CDR2 is SYGVKD. V lost 4 bases, J lost 0 bases, and 6 bases stayed unmatched. The length of the CDR3 is 16 residues. In nucleotides, the CDR3 is TGTGCCATCAGTGTGCCAGCGGGGGCTAGCACAGATACGCAGTATTTT. Its translation is CAISVPAGASTDTQYF.

V gene TRBV19 combines with J gene TRBJ2-2; D gene uncertain. V lost 2 bases, J lost 1 base, and 8 bases lay in between. Germline V gene lookup returns CDR1 LNHDA and CDR2 SQIVND (reference sequence). CDR3 length: 15 amino acids. CDR3 sequence reads: CASSINRQNTGELFF. CDR3 coding DNA: TGTGCCAGTAGTATAAATCGACAGAACACCGGGGAGCTGTTTTTT.

The chain recombines TRBV5-1 with TRBJ1-2; no definite D call. V lost 1 base and J lost 6, with 16 bases in between. This CDR3 has 15 residues. Germline loops: CDR1 SGHRS, CDR2 YFSETQ. This chain's CDR3 is CASSLSQLGINGYTF. The CDR3 nucleotides read TGCGCCAGCAGCTTGTCACAGTTAGGAATCAATGGCTACACCTTC.